A single sample gave rise to the 15 T cell receptor beta chains below, sequenced in a study of cytomegalovirus exposure and HLA in healthy donors. 13 Jbeta primers and 60 Vbeta primers were used for the PCR. TCRdb keeps only in-frame clones here, not all; method: immunoSEQ multiplex PCR. The sample records 200,000 or so clones, roughly 83% being singletons. The sequencing sample was made of PBMCs. The receptors here all came from a boy between 2 and 10 years old in good health and CMV-seronegative.

The chain is built from TRBV4-1 and TRBJ1-1, with 7 bases lining up with TRBD1. The J segment lost 0 bases and the V segment lost 3 bases, leaving 10 bases of the junction unmatched. The CDR3 runs 17 residues. Germline values: CDR1 MGHRA, CDR2 YSYEKL. Written as DNA, the CDR3 is TGCGCCAGCAGCCACATACCGGGACAGCCCATGAACACTGAAGCTTTCTTT. Amino acids: CASSHIPGQPMNTEAFF.

This clone was counted a few times. The rearrangement uses TRBV2 and TRBJ1-1; possibly TRBD1 for D (5 bases). This CDR3 has 11 amino acids. Trimming left V 11 bases short and J 4 bases short, with 11 bases between. The germline V gene encodes CDR1 SNHLY and CDR2 FYNNEI. CDR3 sequence: CAVRQGTEAFF. The CDR3 region has the DNA TGTGCCGTACGGCAGGGCACTGAAGCTTTCTTT.

The chain combines TRBV2 with TRBJ2-5, with 10 bases matching TRBD2. Germline-derived CDR1 and CDR2 are SNHLY and FYNNEI. The J segment lost 2 bases and the V segment lost 7 bases, leaving 13 bases of the junction unmatched. There are 17 residues in the CDR3. CDR3 in DNA: TGTGCCAGCAATTTCCTAGAGCGGGGGGGCGGGCAAGAGACCCAGTACTTC. Amino acid sequence: CASNFLERGGGQETQYF.

CDR3 DNA sequence: TGTGCCAGCAGCGCCGGTACAGGGCCAGATACGCAGTATTTT. Its protein is CASSAGTGPDTQYF. The chain employs TRBV9 and TRBJ2-3; a possible D gene is TRBD1 (6 bases). This CDR3 region has 14 residues. V lost 3 bases, J lost 4 bases, and 12 bases lay in between. Looked up from germline, CDR1 is SGDLS and CDR2 is YYNGEE.

The J gene is TRBJ2-5, the V gene TRBV27, with 8 bases that match TRBD1. Germline loops: CDR1 MNHEY, CDR2 SMNVEV (reference sequence). Losses at the gene ends were 5 bases for V and 5 bases for J; bases not matched to a gene: 4. The CDR3 sequence is 13 residues long. Written as DNA, the CDR3 is TGTGCCAGCAGTAGCTACAGGGGGGAGACCCAGTACTTC. Translating it yields CASSSYRGETQYF.

This clone was detected once. A junction end diverges from the germline sequence, so it may reflect a read error. The chain couples TRBV9 to TRBJ2-1, with 9 bases aligning to TRBD2. Germline V gives CDR1 SGDLS, CDR2 YYNGEE. The CDR3 is 15 residues long. CDR3 nucleotides: TGTGCCAGCGGCGTAGGCGGGGGGGCCTACAATGAGCAGTTCTTC. Its translation is CASGVGGGAYNEQFF.

The genes are TRBV7-9 and TRBJ1-1; D unresolved. Deletions cut 4 bases from V and 1 base from J, with 4 bases between. The length of the CDR3 is 12 residues. Germline V CDR1 and CDR2: SEHNR, FQNEAQ (reference sequence). Here the CDR3 reads CASSSRNTEAFF. In nucleotides, the CDR3 is TGTGCCAGCAGCTCTAGGAACACTGAAGCTTTCTTT.

CDR3 bases: TGTGCCAGTAGTACTTGGACTAGCGGCTCCTACGAGCAGTACTTC. Translating it yields CASSTWTSGSYEQYF. J is TRBJ2-7 and V is TRBV19, with 10 bases aligning to TRBD2. This CDR3 comprises 15 residues. CDR1 is LNHDA, CDR2 SQIVND, per germline (reference sequence). V was clipped by 4 bases and J by 0 bases; unmatched bases: 3.

This sequence joins TRBV5-1 and TRBJ2-1, with a weak D call TRBD2 (5 bases). The CDR3 length is 13 residues. Germline-derived CDR1 and CDR2 are SGHRS and YFSETQ. V was cut by 4 bases and J by 4 bases, with 9 bases left in between. The DNA for the CDR3 is TGCGCCAGCAGCCCACTAGGTTACAATGAGCAGTTCTTC. Residues: CASSPLGYNEQFF.

This rearrangement joins TRBV4-1 to TRBJ2-5, with 7 bases that match TRBD2. The CDR3 loop spans 16 amino acids. V lost 0 bases to trimming and J lost 5 bases; unmatched junction nucleotides: 9. From germline, CDR1 is MGHRA and CDR2 YSYEKL. The CDR3 loop is CASSQDPRETYETQYF. The CDR3 DNA is TGCGCCAGCAGCCAAGATCCGCGGGAGACGTACGAGACCCAGTACTTC.

This clone came up once. The chain couples TRBV19 to TRBJ2-2, with TRBD1 matching 7 bases. Per the germline V gene, CDR1 is LNHDA and CDR2 is SQIVND (reference sequence). The junction had 12 bases not matched to a gene; V was cut back by 3 bases and J by 8 bases. This CDR3 region has 16 residues. CDR3 nucleotides: TGTGCCAGTAGTATGACCGGGACAGAAATAAAGGGGGAGCTGTTTTTT. Translating gives CASSMTGTEIKGELFF.

This clone was recorded only once. This chain connects TRBV7-2 to TRBJ1-5, with D unresolved. Trimming cost V 1 base and J 6 bases, with 13 bases left between them. Germline CDR1 SGHTA, CDR2 FQGNSA. The CDR3 consists of 15 residues. The CDR3 region has the DNA TGTGCCAGCAGCTTAGTGTCCGGGGATCGTCAGCCCCAGCATTTT. Translating it yields CASSLVSGDRQPQHF.

The chain is built from TRBV30 and TRBJ1-3; unclear D gene. Trimming took 2 bases from V and 4 from J, leaving 12 bases between them. Germline V gene sequence: CDR1 GTSNPN, CDR2 SVGIG (reference sequence). This CDR3 has 14 amino acids. CDR3: CAWSPPGNGNTIYF. The CDR3 nucleotides are TGTGCCTGGAGTCCCCCCGGGAACGGAAACACCATATATTTT. Full variable domain (remainder filled in from reference TRBV30 and TRBJ1-3): SQTIHQWPATLVQPVGSPLSLECTVEGTSNPNLYWYRQAAGRGLQLLFYSVGIGQISSEVPQNLSASRPQDRQFILSSKKLLLSDSGFYLCAWSPPGNGNTIYFGEGSWLTVV.

J is TRBJ2-5 and V is TRBV11-3; 15 bases are a match to TRBD2. The CDR3 runs 17 residues. J lost 5 bases, V lost 5 bases, and 9 bases had no gene match. Germline loops: CDR1 SGHNT, CDR2 YENEEA. The CDR3 region is CASSDRTSGGGWETQYF. Here the CDR3 DNA reads TGTGCCAGCAGCGACCGGACTAGCGGGGGGGGGTGGGAGACCCAGTACTTC. Complete variable domain (other parts from reference TRBV11-3 and TRBJ2-5): EAGVVQSPRYKIIEKKQPVAFWCNPISGHNTLYWYLQNLGQGPELLIRYENEEAVDDSQLPKDRFSAERLKGVDSTLKIQPAELGDSAVYLCASSDRTSGGGWETQYFGPGTRLLVL.

V is TRBV7-9 and J is TRBJ2-7, with TRBD1 identical over 7 bases. CDR3 size: 13 residues. The trim removed 5 bases at V and 2 bases at J, leaving 3 bases unmatched. CDR1 is SEHNR and CDR2 is FQNEAQ in the germline V gene (reference sequence). The CDR3 loop is CASSATGAYEQYF. Written as DNA, the CDR3 is TGTGCCAGCAGCGCCACAGGGGCCTACGAGCAGTACTTC.